This T cell receptor (beta chain) was sequenced for a study of cytomegalovirus exposure and HLA in healthy donors (TCRdb year 2017). Concerning the study at large: According to an earlier analysis of a few hundred of the donors, 150 million to 200 million T cells yielded roughly 110 million unique TCR beta sequences and approximately 300 Gb of sequence data. The study was designed to test whether signatures of past pathogen exposure could be identified by cataloging public T cell receptors. All discovery cohort repertoires had been generated on a single sequencing platform. In a later genetic analysis, genome-wide SNP genotypes for 398 of the 666 donors were used, and that subset was treated as a discovery cohort. Rather than drawing on any new phenotypic data, the later analysis identified candidate immune exposures from TCR beta sequences and the way those sequences occurred across donors. An early release that covered approximately 600 HLA-typed donors contained about 300 gigabases of sequencing data and about 93 million unique TCR sequences. HLA typing included class I and class II loci at four-digit resolution. To predict cytomegalovirus infection status, the study combined high-throughput TCR immunosequencing, statistical association of individual TCRs with disease status, and machine learning. The T cell repertoires of some 670 subjects were profiled by immunosequencing and related to cytomegalovirus serostatus. Of the 300 to 500 genotyped donors, less than 85% were placed in the genetic ancestry cluster associated with self-reported Caucasian donors. To decide whether each TCR beta V gene segment behaved as functional or pseudogenic, an earlier analysis of approximately 620 of the donors relied on high-throughput TCR beta sequencing. Donor age, sex, ethnicity and CMV serostatus were collected together with the repertoire data. A later analysis re-analyzed previously published TCR beta repertoires from roughly 630 donors and added high-resolution HLA genotyping to study TCR occurrence patterns. The number of typed donors differed by locus: 629-630 for A, B, C, DRB1 and DQB1; 500 to 550 for DQA1; over 600 for DPA1; and about 470 for DPB1. Several DR-DQ haplotypes were treated as single units for association and clustering because of strong linkage in the cohort. Besides the first cohort of roughly 640 subjects, a separate validation cohort made up of around 120 different subjects was used. Across around 400 genotyped donors of the cohort, an average of about 250,000 unique TCR beta nucleotide sequences per donor were sequenced, and around 19% of those sequences were non-productive. Study-wide findings and limitations: When HLA alleles, especially DR and DQ, strongly co-occurred, TCR associations were difficult to assign to individual alleles. In an earlier analysis of about 600 of the donors, most TCR beta V segments appeared in productive rearrangements about 87% or about 30% of the time, broadly matching IMGT annotations. Sequencing depth was assumed to be roughly uniform across donors in the presence/absence analyses, though that assumption may not hold. Across donors, most TCR sequences were observed very rarely, whereas some public TCRs were present in many individuals. At a false discovery rate of 0.05, a later analysis linked about 17,000 TCR beta sequences to specific HLA alleles. According to a later analysis, parvovirus B19, influenza, CMV and Epstein-Barr virus appeared linked to several top co-occurrence clusters. A cluster of highly shared sequence variants was judged likely to be a technical artifact of the sequencing pipeline. The authors suggested that the approach could potentially be generalized to other disease states and immunological phenotypes. In a later analysis, most CMV-associated TCR beta chains were found to appear HLA-restricted, with HLA associations seemingly driven largely by CMV exposure. HLA typing was unavailable for some donors at each locus, so association tests used only the typed subset. In the study, 164 TCR beta chains were listed as associated with cytomegalovirus. Linkage disequilibrium might explain the correlated functional status among segregating V segments, but an unknown experimental factor could not be excluded. In both the original and validation cohorts, the classifier was reported to diagnose cytomegalovirus status with high specificity and sensitivity. In this cohort, only TCR beta chains were sequenced, and detectable features were limited by the absence of alpha or paired-chain data. Over 15 rarely observed V segments, including chromosome 9 orphons, were excluded from the earlier analysis of some 590 of the donors because counts were too low. In a later analysis, HLA-associated TCR beta chains were found to be more clonally expanded and to have lower generation probabilities than equally common non-associated chains. A later genetic analysis reported fewer N-insertions in productive TCRs among donors in an Asian-associated ancestry cluster than the roughly 700-donor mean. The 87-base-pair reads could not distinguish some IMGT-functional V segments, including TRBV6-2 and TRBV6-3, so those segments were excluded. Three of the identified cytomegalovirus-associated TCR beta chains were confirmed in vitro to be specific for cytomegalovirus antigens. Immune exposure information for the cohort was limited to CMV serostatus. A further reported finding was that TCR beta sequences accurately predicted the HLA-A and HLA-B alleles for most subjects in the first cohort. V-gene and J-gene trimming of TCR beta chains was associated with a missense DCLRE1C variant in a later genetic analysis, and the association was replicated in an independent cohort. In a later analysis, TCR association rates were found to vary across HLA loci, with the most associated TCRs seen for DRB1 alleles and the fewest for HLA-C alleles.

With respect to this clone: This receptor's antigen is unknown. Per-base qualities were not stored, and no clone one base away is much larger.

The germline V end is reduced by 3 bases and the J end by 2 bases; junction bases left unmatched: 5. The CDR3 measures 15 amino acids from cysteine to phenylalanine. The read is trimmed to its CDR3 DNA, 45 bases read in frame from base 1. CDR1 and CDR2 (SGHRS, YFSETQ) derive from the germline V gene. The cohort consisted of 650 to 700 healthy bone marrow donors. At the time of sampling, every cohort member was nominally healthy, though immune exposures that went unrecorded were likely present. The donor tested CMV seropositive, placing the donor among the roughly 300 seropositive members of the cohort. A peripheral blood sample was provided by each donor, and peripheral blood mononuclear cells were used for TCR beta sequencing. Genomic DNA was extracted from the blood cell samples with the Qiagen DNeasy Blood Extraction Kit. Receptor libraries were prepared by the immunoSEQ multiplex PCR assay. The multiplex PCR relied on a mix of 60 forward primers for TCR Vbeta segments and 13 reverse primers for TCR Jbeta segments. Amplification of the CDR3 region of rearranged TCR beta genes was performed with a multiplex PCR assay on genomic DNA. The amplified TCR beta libraries were sequenced on the Illumina HiSeq System as 87-base-pair reads. Per the original workflow: A later analysis counted about 82 million unique TCR beta chains across the 666 repertoires, and about 10 million of these chains were shared by at least two donors. To remove PCR and sequencing errors, raw reads were error-corrected and collapsed into unique sequences using a nearest-neighbor algorithm that merged closely related sequences. CDR3 sequences were aligned to IMGT reference sequences to assign V, D and J gene segments. Each retained sequence needed at least a six-nucleotide match to both a V gene segment and a J gene segment. Rearrangements were called productive when the CDR3 lacked stop codons and stayed in frame with V and J; all others were non-productive. CDR3 was defined according to IMGT convention as the region running from the second conserved V-encoded cysteine to the conserved J-encoded phenylalanine. The earlier analysis of 500 to 750 of the donors excluded any sequence lacking an unambiguous match to a single V gene segment. In an earlier analysis of 450 to 700 of the donors, V segments were called functional above 56.7% productive rearrangements and were called segregating when the between-donor standard deviation exceeded 5%. A statistical classification framework was built to diagnose cytomegalovirus status from the catalog of TCR beta chain sequences. V and J gene assignment, in a later analysis, came from comparing TCR nucleotide sequences with IMGT/GENE-DB human TR gene sequences. The TCRdist pipeline was used in a later analysis to assign CDR3 sequences and most-parsimonious VDJ recombination scenarios. In a later analysis, each TCR beta chain was defined by its CDR3 amino acid sequence together with its V-gene family, and reads lacking a unique V-gene family were excluded. To address suspected cross-contamination and a sequencing artifact, a later analysis removed 592 highly shared, low-generation-probability nucleotide sequences. For each public chain, a later analysis derived a clonal expansion index from normalized ranks of inferred template counts within each repertoire. In a later analysis, generation probabilities were computed with a VDJ recombination model fitted to out-of-frame rearrangements, and the resulting probabilities were checked against IGoR. In a later analysis, TCR-TCR, TCR-HLA and TCR-CMV co-occurrence was scored with hypergeometric tests, and a repertoire-size bias correction was applied to TCR pairs. A later analysis estimated false discovery rates by permuting HLA or CMV assignments 20 times. In a later analysis, co-occurring TCRs were grouped using DBSCAN, and TCRdist sequence similarity was added for clustering within HLA-allele-positive subsets. Co-occurrence clustering excluded repertoires with fewer than 30,000 or more than 120,000 public chains, plus five with anomalous nucleotide sharing. TCRdb limited this immuneACCESS table to in-frame rearrangements with V and J called. A share of clones is missing; checked studies link under half to unresolved V genes, and the rest is unexplained. V and J calls and clone size are those listed in that table; D and trimming were worked out from the DNA. Here the sample has approximately 190,000 clones; 75% to 85% occur a single time. The ten top clones hold 6% to 8% of the sample.

The V and J genes are TRBV5-1 and TRBJ2-3; TRBD1 aligns with 8 central bases. Material for sequencing was PBMCs. The receptor was isolated from a woman between 45 and 65 years old in good health and CMV-seropositive. The CDR3 has the sequence CASSSRTGSTDTQYF. The DNA sequence is given as TGCGCCAGCAGCTCCCGGACAGGGTCCACAGATACGCAGTATTTT.